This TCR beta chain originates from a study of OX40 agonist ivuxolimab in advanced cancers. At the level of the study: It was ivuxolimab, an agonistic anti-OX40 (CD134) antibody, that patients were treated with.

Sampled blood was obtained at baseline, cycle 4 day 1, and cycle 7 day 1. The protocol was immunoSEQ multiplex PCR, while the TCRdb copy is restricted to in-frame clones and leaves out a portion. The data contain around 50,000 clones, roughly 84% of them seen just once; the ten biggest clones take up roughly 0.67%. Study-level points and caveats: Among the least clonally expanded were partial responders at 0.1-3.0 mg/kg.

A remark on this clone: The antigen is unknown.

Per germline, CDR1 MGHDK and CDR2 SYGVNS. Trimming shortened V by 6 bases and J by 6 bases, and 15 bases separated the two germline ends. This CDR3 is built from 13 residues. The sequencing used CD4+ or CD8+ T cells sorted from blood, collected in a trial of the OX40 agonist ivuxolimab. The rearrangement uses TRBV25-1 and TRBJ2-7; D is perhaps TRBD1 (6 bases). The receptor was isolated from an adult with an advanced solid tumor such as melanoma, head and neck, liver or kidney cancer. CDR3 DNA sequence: TGTGCCAGCAGCATACCCCCACAGGGCGAGCAGTACTTC. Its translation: CASSIPPQGEQYF.